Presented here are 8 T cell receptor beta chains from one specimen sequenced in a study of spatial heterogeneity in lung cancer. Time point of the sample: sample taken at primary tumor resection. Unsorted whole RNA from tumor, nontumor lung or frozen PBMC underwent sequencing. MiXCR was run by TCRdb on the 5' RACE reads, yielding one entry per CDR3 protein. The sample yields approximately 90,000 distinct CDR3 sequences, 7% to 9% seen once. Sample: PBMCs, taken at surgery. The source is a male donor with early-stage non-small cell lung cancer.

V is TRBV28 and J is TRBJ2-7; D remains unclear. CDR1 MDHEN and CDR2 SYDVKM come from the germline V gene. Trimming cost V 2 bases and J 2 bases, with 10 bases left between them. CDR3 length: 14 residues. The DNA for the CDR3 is TGTGCCAGCAGTTTACGGCCTCAGGCCTACGAGCAGTACTTC. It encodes CASSLRPQAYEQYF.

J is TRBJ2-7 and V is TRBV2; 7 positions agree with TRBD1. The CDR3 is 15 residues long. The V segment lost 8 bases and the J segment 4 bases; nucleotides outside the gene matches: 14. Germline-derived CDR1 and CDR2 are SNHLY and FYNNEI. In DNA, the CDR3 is TGTGCCAGCGATGTCATAGAGGGGGCGAGGTACGAGCAGTACTTC. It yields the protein CASDVIEGARYEQYF.

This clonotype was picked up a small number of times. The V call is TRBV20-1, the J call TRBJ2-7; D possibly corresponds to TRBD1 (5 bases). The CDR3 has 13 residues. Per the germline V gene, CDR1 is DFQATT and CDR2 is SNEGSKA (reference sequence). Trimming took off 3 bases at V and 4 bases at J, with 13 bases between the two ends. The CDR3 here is CSASNQGNYEQYF. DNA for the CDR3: TGCAGTGCTAGTAATCAGGGAAATTACGAGCAGTACTTC.

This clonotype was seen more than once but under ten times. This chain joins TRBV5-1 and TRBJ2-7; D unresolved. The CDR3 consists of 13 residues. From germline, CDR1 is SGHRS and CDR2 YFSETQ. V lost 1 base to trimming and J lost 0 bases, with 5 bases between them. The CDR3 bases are TGCGCCAGCAGCTTGAGCTCCTCCTACGAGCAGTACTTC. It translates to CASSLSSSYEQYF.

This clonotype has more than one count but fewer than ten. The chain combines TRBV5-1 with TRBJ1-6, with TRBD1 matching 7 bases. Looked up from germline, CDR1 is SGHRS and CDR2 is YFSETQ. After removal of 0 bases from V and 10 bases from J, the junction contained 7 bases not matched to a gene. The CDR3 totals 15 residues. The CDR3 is CASSLEGDSRSPLHF. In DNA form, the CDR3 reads TGCGCCAGCAGCTTGGAAGGGGACAGTCGGTCACCCCTCCACTTT.

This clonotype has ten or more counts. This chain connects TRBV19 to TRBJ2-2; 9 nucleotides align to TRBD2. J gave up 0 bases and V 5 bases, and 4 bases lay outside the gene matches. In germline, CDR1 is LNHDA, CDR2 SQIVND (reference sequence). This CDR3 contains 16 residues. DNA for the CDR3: TGTGCCAGTAGTCGTCAGCGGGGGGCGAACACCGGGGAGCTGTTTTTT. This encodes CASSRQRGANTGELFF. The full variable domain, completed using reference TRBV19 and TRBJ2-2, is DGGITQSPKYLFRKEGQNVTLSCEQNLNHDAMYWYRQDPGQGLRLIYYSQIVNDFQKGDIAEGYSVSREKKESFPLTVTSAQKNPTAFYLCASSRQRGANTGELFFGEGSRLTVL.

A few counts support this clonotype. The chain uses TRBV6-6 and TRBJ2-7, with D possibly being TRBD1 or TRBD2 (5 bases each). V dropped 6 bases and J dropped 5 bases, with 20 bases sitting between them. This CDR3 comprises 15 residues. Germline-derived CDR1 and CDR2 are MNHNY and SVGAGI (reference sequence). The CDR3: CASRPPLALGHEQYF. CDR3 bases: TGTGCCAGCAGACCCCCTCTAGCCTTGGGGCACGAGCAGTACTTC.

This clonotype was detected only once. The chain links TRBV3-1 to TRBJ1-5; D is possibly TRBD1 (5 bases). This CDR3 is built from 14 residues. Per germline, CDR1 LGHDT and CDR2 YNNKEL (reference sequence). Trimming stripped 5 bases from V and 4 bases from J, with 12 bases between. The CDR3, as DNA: TGTGCCAGCAGCTATGGCACAGGAAATCAGCCCCAGCATTTT. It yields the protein CASSYGTGNQPQHF.